The source of this T cell receptor (beta chain) is a study of chemoradiotherapy in HPV16-positive cancers. Study-level information: Candidate HPV-specific clones and shared TCR motifs came from a couple of HPV16-positive patients.

This clone appeared a single time. Samples were taken several times over chemoradiotherapy. The CDR3 consists of 17 residues. Germline V CDR1 and CDR2: GTSNPN, SVGIG (reference sequence). V was clipped by 2 bases and J by 6 bases, with 26 bases between them. Assay used: immunoSEQ multiplex PCR; TCRdb lists only in-frame clones, some missing. Counted here are about 5,000 clones, approximately 87% occurring once; the ten biggest clones make up roughly 2.5%. This clonotype was sampled from a human donor with HPV-associated anogenital cancer. The specimen comprised tumor tissue, sampled from a patient who underwent chemoradiotherapy. The chain couples TRBV30 to TRBJ2-7; D gene uncertain. The CDR3 spells CAWSIQAALNPGVEQYF. The CDR3 DNA is TGTGCCTGGAGTATTCAGGCAGCCCTCAACCCCGGAGTCGAGCAGTACTTC.